This TCR beta chain was retrieved from a study of blood T cell repertoires in COVID-19. Original processing notes: The authors estimated nucleated cell counts from reference gene primer amplification. Sequenced by immunoSEQ multiplex PCR; TCRdb stores in-frame clones only, minus some. That table is the source of V, J and clone size, and D and trimming were worked out from the DNA. The sample has about 80,000 clones, around 80% seen once. From germline, CDR1 is SGHRS and CDR2 YFSETQ. This CDR3 contains 13 residues. With respect to this clone: Germline and junction disagree at one end, which may indicate a read error.

The chain links TRBV5-1 to TRBJ1-1; D is unclear. This TCR was recovered from a human donor in a cohort sampled during active COVID-19. Sequencing was performed on peripheral blood. The CDR3 reads CASSLWSGSRPTF. The CDR3 DNA reads TGCGCCAGCAGCTTGTGGTCGGGTTCGCGGCCGACTTTT.